The 22 T cell receptor beta chains below all came from one sample that was sequenced in a study of T cell repertoires in cytomegalovirus infection. TCRdb ran MiXCR on the reads and lists one entry per CDR3 protein. The sample contains fewer than 200,000 distinct CDR3 sequences, roughly 14% of which appear only once. Sequencing was carried out using PBMCs. Receptors originate from a human donor in good health (CMV status not recorded). Some clones in this sample may be carry-over from other donors' samples.

This clonotype was found a few times. The genes are TRBV7-6 and TRBJ2-7; D tentatively fits TRBD1 or TRBD2 (6 bases each). The germline V gene has CDR1 SGHVS and CDR2 FNYEAQ. V was cut by 5 bases and J by 2 bases, with 16 bases left in between. CDR3 length: 15 amino acids. This chain's CDR3 is CASSPGGEITYEQYF. DNA of the CDR3: TGTGCCAGCAGCCCCGGGGGCGAAATAACCTACGAGCAGTACTTC.

In regard to this clonotype: A much larger clone lies one base from this, so it may be a read error. The V call is TRBV11-2, the J call TRBJ2-1; TRBD2 matches 12 bases. Looked up from germline, CDR1 is SGHAT and CDR2 is FQNNGV. The CDR3 consists of 16 residues. The CDR3, as DNA: TGTGCCAGCAGACCTCTAGCGGGAGGGCCCCACAATGAGCAGTCCTTC. This gives the protein CASRPLAGGPHNEQSF.

The chain joins TRBV15 to TRBJ2-3; D call uncertain. V lost 2 bases and J 5 bases, leaving 14 bases between the germline ends. The germline V gene encodes CDR1 LNHNV and CDR2 YYDKDF (reference sequence). The CDR3 is made up of 15 amino acids. The CDR3 sequence: CATSRPGQAVDTQYF. CDR3 nucleotides: TGTGCCACCAGCAGACCCGGCCAGGCGGTAGATACGCAGTATTTT.

This clonotype has a count of ten or more. Germline and junction disagree at one end, which may indicate a read error. V gene TRBV7-2 combines with J gene TRBJ1-4; D is uncertain. Looked up from germline, CDR1 is SGHTA and CDR2 is FQGNSA. This CDR3 region has 15 residues. The CDR3 spells CASSLARATNEKLFF. The CDR3 DNA follows: TGTGCCAGCAGCCTAGCACGAGCAACTAATGAAAAACTGTTTTTT.

The chain couples TRBV3-1 to TRBJ2-1, with 8 bases identical to TRBD2. The CDR3 is made up of 14 amino acids. From germline, CDR1 is LGHDT and CDR2 YNNKEL (reference sequence). V lost 6 bases and J lost 8; bases outside the gene matches: 9. CDR3: CASSLGGARYEQFF. The CDR3 DNA follows: TGTGCCAGCAGTCTCGGGGGGGCCAGGTATGAGCAGTTCTTC.

The chain links TRBV19 to TRBJ1-5; the D gene is possibly TRBD1 (6 bases). CDR1 is LNHDA, CDR2 SQIVND, per germline (reference sequence). The CDR3 is 15 amino acids. V dropped 7 bases and J dropped 1 base, with 14 bases sitting between them. As DNA, the CDR3 is TGTGCCAGTATCCGGGTTGGGGGCAGCAATCAGCCCCAGCATTTT. Translating it yields CASIRVGGSNQPQHF.

This clonotype was counted at least ten times. V is TRBV6-6 and J is TRBJ1-5, with 8 positions matching TRBD1. The CDR3 sequence is 17 residues long. After removal of 4 bases from V and 3 bases from J, the junction contained 11 bases not matched to a gene. Germline CDR1 MNHNY, CDR2 SVGAGI (reference sequence). The CDR3 nucleotides read TGTGCCAGCAGTTCTGGGACAGGTCGGGCCTTCAATCAGCCCCAGCATTTT. Its translation: CASSSGTGRAFNQPQHF.

About this clonotype: Possible read error: a much larger clone is one base away. The CDR3 carries no conserved terminal phenylalanine or tryptophan, so it likely arises from a read error. The V and J genes are TRBV7-9 and TRBJ2-1; D unresolved. The CDR3 length is 11 residues. The V and J ends lost 1 base and 9 bases respectively, with 4 bases between them. CDR1 and CDR2 (germline): SEHNR, FQNEAQ (reference sequence). CDR3: CASSLGGEQFS. The CDR3 DNA follows: TGTGCCAGCAGCTTAGGAGGTGAGCAGTTCTCC.

The chain employs TRBV4-1 and TRBJ2-5; D is uncertain. Looked up from germline, CDR1 is MGHRA and CDR2 is YSYEKL. Trimming removed 1 base at V and 5 bases at J, with 2 bases between. The CDR3 loop spans 11 amino acids. CDR3 region: CASSQAETQYF. For the CDR3, the DNA is TGCGCCAGCAGCCAAGCGGAGACCCAGTACTTC.

This clonotype was counted many times. The V and J genes are TRBV7-3 and TRBJ2-2; D is possibly TRBD2 (5 bases). The V gene lost 5 bases and the J gene lost 6 bases, with 7 bases spanning the gap. The CDR3 is 12 residues long. The germline V gene has CDR1 SGHTA and CDR2 FQGTGA. The CDR3: CASSPGAGELFF. For the CDR3, the DNA is TGTGCCAGCAGCCCCGGGGCCGGGGAGCTGTTTTTT.

This chain joins TRBV15 and TRBJ1-1; a weak D match, TRBD1 (5 bases). The CDR3 extends over 14 amino acids. Germline CDR1 is LNHNV and CDR2 is YYDKDF (reference sequence). Trimming removed 5 bases from V and 1 base from J, with 11 bases in between. CDR3 protein: CATSDGTANTEAFF. The CDR3 nucleotides read TGTGCCACCAGCGACGGGACTGCGAACACTGAAGCTTTCTTT.

This clonotype was observed at least ten times. The gene calls are TRBV7-2 and TRBJ2-7, with no clear D. This CDR3 spans 13 amino acids. Germline V gene data show CDR1 as SGHTA and CDR2 as FQGNSA. V dropped 4 bases and J dropped 5 bases, with 12 bases sitting between them. CDR3 bases: TGTGCCAGCAGCTCTAAGGTCTACAACGAGCAGTACTTC. It encodes CASSSKVYNEQYF.

Turning to this clonotype: Just one base apart from a much larger clone, this may be a read error. The rearrangement joins TRBV2 to TRBJ1-1, with unresolved D. The CDR3 runs to 13 residues. Looked up from germline, CDR1 is SNHLY and CDR2 is FYNNEI. The CDR3, as DNA: TGTGTCATCAAGCAAGGGTCGGGCACTGAAGCTTTCTTT. Translated, it gives CVIKQGSGTEAFF.

This clonotype was seen ten or more times. CDR3 nucleotides: TGTGCCACCAGCAGAGATAGGGGTGCGAACACTGAAGCTTTCTTT. Its protein product is CATSRDRGANTEAFF. This chain links TRBV15 with TRBJ1-1; possible D gene TRBD1, 5 bases. V was cut by 0 bases and J by 1 base, with 9 bases left in between. The CDR3 is 15 residues long. Germline V CDR1 and CDR2: LNHNV, YYDKDF (reference sequence).

This clonotype appeared many times. This chain joins TRBV7-2 and TRBJ1-1; weak D call: TRBD1 (5 bases). V dropped 8 bases and J dropped 0 bases, with 25 bases sitting between them. The CDR3 sequence is 18 residues long. Germline lookup yields CDR1 SGHTA and CDR2 FQGNSA. The CDR3 sequence: CASQLRSGGILMNTEAFF. In DNA form, the CDR3 reads TGTGCCAGCCAATTAAGGTCCGGGGGGATCTTGATGAACACTGAAGCTTTCTTT.

The chain uses TRBV7-2 and TRBJ1-2; D may be TRBD1 (6 bases). V shed 4 bases and J shed 8 bases, with 23 bases lying between them. This CDR3 spans 16 amino acids. The germline CDR1 and CDR2 sequences are SGHTA and FQGNSA. As DNA, the CDR3 is TGTGCCAGCAGCTCCACCGGACCCTTCGGGGGCCGGGGCTACACCTTC. The encoded protein is CASSSTGPFGGRGYTF.

The chain recombines TRBV5-4 with TRBJ2-5; D uncertain. The CDR3 is 14 amino acids. The ends were cut back, 1 base at V and 1 base at J, with 8 bases in the middle. Germline CDR1 reads SGHNT; CDR2 reads YYREEE (reference sequence). CDR3 in amino acids: CASSLRSAQETQYF. As DNA, the CDR3 is TGTGCCAGCAGCTTGCGGTCAGCCCAAGAGACCCAGTACTTC. Full variable domain (missing parts from reference TRBV5-4 and TRBJ2-5): ETGVTQSPTHLIKTRGQQVTLRCSSQSGHNTVSWYQQALGQGPQFIFQYYREEENGRGNFPPRFSGLQFPNYSSELNVNALELDDSALYLCASSLRSAQETQYFGPGTRLLVL.

V and J are TRBV10-3 and TRBJ1-6; D unclear. The ends were cut back, 3 bases at V and 5 bases at J, with 5 bases in the middle. CDR1 and CDR2 (germline): ENHRY, SYGVKD. The CDR3 extends over 13 amino acids. The CDR3: CAISETDNSPLHF. DNA for the CDR3: TGTGCCATCAGTGAAACAGATAATTCACCCCTCCACTTT.

This clonotype was counted many times. V is TRBV7-2 and J is TRBJ2-5; 9 bases agree with TRBD2. V was pared by 1 base and J by 4 bases, with 13 bases of the junction left unmatched. Per germline, CDR1 SGHTA and CDR2 FQGNSA. The CDR3 length is 18 residues. Here the CDR3 reads CASSLDMLAGGPRETQYF. The CDR3 nucleotides read TGTGCCAGCAGCTTAGATATGTTGGCGGGAGGGCCTCGAGAGACCCAGTACTTC.

The table lists this clonotype with many counts. The CDR3 nucleotides are TGTGCCAGCAGCACTTCAGGGTCGGCAAAGACCCAGTACTTC. Its protein is CASSTSGSAKTQYF. The V and J genes are TRBV28 and TRBJ2-5; a weak D match, TRBD1 (5 bases). V gave up 6 bases and J gave up 6 bases, with 17 bases separating them. CDR1 MDHEN and CDR2 SYDVKM come from the germline V gene. The CDR3 consists of 14 residues.

This clonotype was counted at least ten times. V gene TRBV29-1 combines with J gene TRBJ2-1; 8 bases line up with TRBD2. J was trimmed by 3 bases and V by 4 bases; bases with no gene match: 5. Germline CDR1 and CDR2: SQVTM and ANQGSEA. The CDR3 consists of 14 residues. This CDR3 is CSVVSLAGYNEQFF. DNA for the CDR3: TGCAGCGTTGTTAGTCTAGCGGGCTACAATGAGCAGTTCTTC.

In its sample, this clonotype was seen many times. The V gene is TRBV7-2, the J gene TRBJ1-5, with D tentatively TRBD1 (6 bases). The CDR3 spans 16 residues. The V gene's germline CDR1 is SGHTA and CDR2 FQGNSA. V dropped 1 base and J dropped 4 bases, with 14 bases sitting between them. DNA of the CDR3: TGTGCCAGCAGCTTAGGAGGGGGGCGAGGGAATCAGCCCCAGCATTTT. Translating it yields CASSLGGGRGNQPQHF. Complete variable domain (other parts from reference TRBV7-2 and TRBJ1-5): GAGVSQSPSNKVTEKGKDVELRCDPISGHTALYWYRQSLGQGLEFLIYFQGNSAPDKSGLPSDRFSAERTGGSVSTLTIQRTQQEDSAVYLCASSLGGGRGNQPQHFGDGTRLSIL.